The rows below give T cell receptor beta chains drawn from one sample of a study of blood T cell repertoires in COVID-19. Assay used: immunoSEQ multiplex PCR; TCRdb lists only in-frame clones, some missing. The sample lists over 200,000 clones, around 83% occurring once. The sequenced sample was peripheral blood. The receptors here all came from a man older than 75 with acute or convalescent COVID-19. CDR3s include the opening cysteine and the closing phenylalanine or tryptophan. The order of the fields is D gene, V gene, J gene, clone size, CDR3 protein, CDR3 DNA. The D gene is left open where the match is weak. Size is stated for part of the rows, as once, few or many counts, or as a class when the clone is expanded.

d_gene: -; v_gene: TRBV5-1; j_gene: TRBJ2-2; abundance: -; CDR3aa: CASSFGVGVNRGGELFF; CDR3nt: TGCGCCAGCAGCTTTGGGGTAGGGGTGAATCGAGGCGGGGAGCTGTTTTTT
d_gene: TRBD1; v_gene: TRBV3-1/TRBV3-2; j_gene: TRBJ2-5; abundance: few; CDR3aa: CASSQPDRGRETQYF; CDR3nt: TGTGCCAGCAGCCAACCCGACAGGGGGCGAGAGACCCAGTACTTC
d_gene: -; v_gene: TRBV7-2; j_gene: TRBJ1-4; abundance: once; CDR3aa: CASSLAMGQEKLFF; CDR3nt: TGTGCCAGCAGCTTAGCGATGGGACAAGAAAAACTGTTTTTT
d_gene: TRBD1; v_gene: TRBV5-1; j_gene: TRBJ1-2; abundance: -; CDR3aa: CASSSGQGAVEYGYTF; CDR3nt: TGCGCCAGCAGCTCGGGACAGGGGGCCGTGGAGTATGGCTACACCTTC
d_gene: TRBD1; v_gene: TRBV18; j_gene: TRBJ2-1; abundance: -; CDR3aa: CASSTGVVIHEQFF; CDR3nt: TGTGCCAGCTCCACAGGGGTTGTCATCCATGAGCAGTTCTTC
d_gene: -; v_gene: TRBV9; j_gene: TRBJ2-2; abundance: -; CDR3aa: CASSVWAVNTGELFF; CDR3nt: TGTGCCAGCAGCGTTTGGGCAGTAAACACCGGGGAGCTGTTTTTT
d_gene: -; v_gene: TRBV3-1/TRBV3-2; j_gene: TRBJ1-5; abundance: -; CDR3aa: CASSLRGQPQHF; CDR3nt: TGTGCCAGCAGCCTTAGGGGTCAGCCCCAGCATTTT
d_gene: TRBD2; v_gene: TRBV12-5; j_gene: TRBJ2-1; abundance: -; CDR3aa: CASGQGLAGVYEQFF; CDR3nt: TGTGCTAGTGGTCAGGGACTAGCGGGAGTTTACGAGCAGTTCTTC
d_gene: TRBD2; v_gene: TRBV25-1; j_gene: TRBJ2-5; abundance: -; CDR3aa: CASSREGLGRETQYF; CDR3nt: TGTGCCAGCAGTCGGGAGGGGTTAGGGAGGGAGACCCAGTACTTC
d_gene: -; v_gene: TRBV20-1; j_gene: TRBJ2-5; abundance: -; CDR3aa: CSASSLDSQETQYF; CDR3nt: TGCAGTGCTAGTAGTCTGGACTCCCAAGAGACCCAGTACTTC
d_gene: TRBD1; v_gene: TRBV2; j_gene: TRBJ1-1; abundance: -; CDR3aa: CAIGTGARNTEAFF; CDR3nt: TGTGCCATAGGGACAGGGGCTCGTAACACTGAAGCTTTCTTT
d_gene: -; v_gene: TRBV6-6; j_gene: TRBJ2-7; abundance: -; CDR3aa: CASSYGAGHSYEQYF; CDR3nt: TGTGCCAGCAGTTATGGTGCGGGGCACTCCTACGAGCAGTACTTC
d_gene: -; v_gene: TRBV6-1; j_gene: TRBJ1-5; abundance: -; CDR3aa: CASSGRTLNSNQPQHF; CDR3nt: TGTGCCAGCAGTGGAAGGACATTAAATAGCAATCAGCCCCAGCATTTT
d_gene: TRBD1; v_gene: TRBV7-2; j_gene: TRBJ2-7; abundance: -; CDR3aa: CASSFIKGQGPHEQYF; CDR3nt: TGTGCCAGCAGCTTCATAAAGGGACAGGGACCCCACGAGCAGTACTTC
d_gene: -; v_gene: TRBV28; j_gene: TRBJ2-7; abundance: -; CDR3aa: CASSTGSYEQYF; CDR3nt: TGTGCCAGCAGTACAGGGTCCTACGAGCAGTACTTC
d_gene: -; v_gene: TRBV5-1; j_gene: TRBJ1-1; abundance: -; CDR3aa: CASSLGSTGNTEAFF; CDR3nt: TGCGCCAGCAGCTTGGGGTCAACGGGGAACACTGAAGCTTTCTTT
d_gene: -; v_gene: TRBV7-3; j_gene: TRBJ2-5; abundance: -; CDR3aa: CASSLGPQETQYF; CDR3nt: TGTGCCAGCAGCCTGGGCCCTCAAGAGACCCAGTACTTC
d_gene: -; v_gene: TRBV18; j_gene: TRBJ2-7; abundance: -; CDR3aa: CASSPQGSAYEQYF; CDR3nt: TGTGCCAGCTCACCACAGGGTAGCGCCTACGAGCAGTACTTC
d_gene: -; v_gene: TRBV2; j_gene: TRBJ2-4; abundance: -; CDR3aa: CASSEQGPKNIQYF; CDR3nt: TGTGCCAGCAGTGAACAGGGTCCCAAAAACATTCAGTACTTC
d_gene: TRBD2; v_gene: TRBV11-3; j_gene: TRBJ2-1; abundance: -; CDR3aa: CASSLGASGTYNEQFF; CDR3nt: TGTGCCAGCAGCTTGGGGGCTAGCGGGACCTACAATGAGCAGTTCTTC
d_gene: TRBD1; v_gene: TRBV4-2; j_gene: TRBJ1-6; abundance: -; CDR3aa: CASSHTPGQGASPLHF; CDR3nt: TGTGCCAGCAGCCACACCCCGGGACAGGGGGCATCACCCCTCCACTTT
d_gene: -; v_gene: TRBV11-2; j_gene: TRBJ1-6; abundance: few; CDR3aa: CASSFDSTNSPLHF; CDR3nt: TGTGCCAGCAGCTTCGACAGTACTAATTCACCCCTCCACTTT
d_gene: TRBD2; v_gene: TRBV11-2; j_gene: TRBJ2-7; abundance: -; CDR3aa: CASSLVAGTSGRTSYEQYF; CDR3nt: TGTGCCAGCAGCTTAGTCGCAGGGACTAGCGGGAGGACGTCCTACGAGCAGTACTTC
d_gene: TRBD2; v_gene: TRBV6-2/TRBV6-3; j_gene: TRBJ2-7; abundance: -; CDR3aa: CASGPSGGALEQYF; CDR3nt: TGTGCCAGCGGCCCAAGCGGGGGGGCCCTCGAGCAGTACTTC
d_gene: TRBD1; v_gene: TRBV9; j_gene: TRBJ1-2; abundance: -; CDR3aa: CASNPGTGYGYTF; CDR3nt: TGTGCCAGCAACCCAGGGACAGGCTATGGCTACACCTTC
d_gene: -; v_gene: TRBV6-1; j_gene: TRBJ1-1; abundance: -; CDR3aa: CASSEAFSRGSFF; CDR3nt: TGTGCCAGCAGTGAAGCGTTCAGTCGGGGATCTTTCTTT
d_gene: -; v_gene: TRBV6-5; j_gene: TRBJ1-6; abundance: few; CDR3aa: CASSYLQGSAPLHF; CDR3nt: TGTGCCAGCAGTTATCTCCAGGGTTCGGCACCCCTCCACTTT
d_gene: TRBD1; v_gene: TRBV6-6; j_gene: TRBJ1-6; abundance: -; CDR3aa: CASSYPGTGVSSPLHF; CDR3nt: TGTGCCAGCAGTTACCCCGGGACAGGGGTGAGTTCACCCCTCCACTTT
d_gene: -; v_gene: TRBV2; j_gene: TRBJ2-7; abundance: -; CDR3aa: CASKSRGYEQYF; CDR3nt: TGTGCCAGTAAGTCTAGGGGCTACGAGCAGTACTTC
d_gene: TRBD1; v_gene: TRBV29-1; j_gene: TRBJ2-7; abundance: -; CDR3aa: CSVEGRTGGYEQYF; CDR3nt: TGCAGCGTTGAGGGACGCACAGGGGGCTACGAGCAGTACTTC
d_gene: TRBD1; v_gene: TRBV29-1; j_gene: TRBJ2-7; abundance: -; CDR3aa: CSVGQGRIEQYF; CDR3nt: TGCAGCGTTGGACAGGGCCGAATCGAGCAGTACTTC
d_gene: TRBD1; v_gene: TRBV2; j_gene: TRBJ1-2; abundance: -; CDR3aa: CASSEGTGYYGYTF; CDR3nt: TGTGCCAGCAGTGAAGGGACAGGGTATTATGGCTACACCTTC